This record covers a single T cell receptor (beta chain). Its target is unknown. This record comes from a study of regulatory T cells. Primers: 52 TRBV forward and 13 TRBJ reverse. Clones were sequenced by immunoSEQ multiplex PCR, and TCRdb holds only the in-frame ones, with some missing. Among some 30,000 clones listed, over 90% were seen once. CDR3 length: 18 residues. Germline V gives CDR1 SGHRS, CDR2 YFSETQ. The V gene lost 4 bases and the J gene lost 0 bases, with 17 bases spanning the gap. Patients aged 2 to 39 years had fewer naive and more memory CD4+ and CD8+ T cells. CD4+ cells were sorted into CD25-high CD127-low regulatory cells and CD25-low CD127-high conventional cells. Study-wide results and caveats: Hydrophobic residues at CDR3 positions 6 and 7 were enriched in conventional CD4+ T cells of CD3G-deficient patients. Patient repertoires had restricted TRB V-J pairs and skewed V and J usage, most in Tregs.

This sequence was found in a child aged 2-15 years with CD3G deficiency. Sequences were obtained from conventional CD4+ T cells sorted from blood. This chain connects TRBV5-1 to TRBJ2-6, with a tentative D call TRBD2 (6 bases). The CDR3 here is CASSPQGGANSGANVLTF. The CDR3 nucleotides read TGCGCCAGCAGCCCCCAAGGAGGGGCCAACTCTGGGGCCAACGTCCTGACTTTC.